This is a list of T cell receptor beta chains from one sample in a study of cytomegalovirus exposure and HLA in healthy donors. Measured with immunoSEQ multiplex PCR; TCRdb has only the in-frame clones, and not every one. This table has about 94,000 clones, around 68% appearing once. The sequenced sample was PBMCs. The receptors stem from a man under 40 in good health and CMV-seropositive. Both conserved end residues are part of each CDR3. The D gene is left open where the match is weak. Rows may omit the clone size; those that give it use once, few, many or a size class.

J,V,size,D,DNA,CDR3
TRBJ1-1,TRBV28,.,.,TGTGCCAGCAGTCTTTCGACTCAGGGCCCCACTGAAGCTTTCTTT,CASSLSTQGPTEAFF
TRBJ2-5,TRBV7-2,.,.,TGTGCCAGCAGCTTAGGGGCAGTCCAAGAGACCCAGTACTTC,CASSLGAVQETQYF
TRBJ2-7,TRBV2,.,.,TGTGCCAGCAGTCGCGGAACCGGGACACCGACCTACGAGCAGTACTTC,CASSRGTGTPTYEQYF
TRBJ2-3,TRBV7-9,.,.,TGTGCCAGCAGCGTACTAGTTTCCCCCACAGATACGCAGTATTTT,CASSVLVSPTDTQYF
TRBJ1-2,TRBV10-3,.,.,TGTGCCATCAGCGCTTCGGGGGACAACTATGGCTACACCTTC,CAISASGDNYGYTF
TRBJ2-3,TRBV6-4,.,.,TGTGCCAGCAGCGACTCTCGGTCGGATACGCAGTATTTT,CASSDSRSDTQYF
TRBJ1-1,TRBV28,.,.,TGTGCCAGCAGTTCCCCGGGGGGGGGCCGGAACACTGAAGCTTTCTTT,CASSSPGGGRNTEAFF
TRBJ1-4,TRBV7-3,.,TRBD1,TGTGCCAGCAGCCCGCGACAGGGGGCTAATGAAAAACTGTTTTTT,CASSPRQGANEKLFF
TRBJ2-7,TRBV19,.,.,TGTGCCAGTAGTCAGATCGCGACAGGTTCATCCTACGAGCAGTACTTC,CASSQIATGSSYEQYF
TRBJ2-5,TRBV7-2,.,.,TGTGCCAGCAATCCCACGGTGGCGGGACAAGAGACCCAGTACTTC,CASNPTVAGQETQYF
TRBJ2-7,TRBV6-1,few,.,TGTGCCAGCAGTGCTGCTACGGTTTCCTACGAGCAGTACTTC,CASSAATVSYEQYF
TRBJ2-1,TRBV9,.,.,TGTGCCAGCAGCTCCCACCCGAGGGACTTTCAGTTCTTC,CASSSHPRDFQFF
TRBJ1-4,TRBV30,.,TRBD1,TGTGCCTGGCAGGGGGCAACTAATGAAAAACTGTTTTTT,CAWQGATNEKLFF
TRBJ2-3,TRBV4-2,.,.,TGTGCCAGCAGCCAAGTCAGGGTCGCAGATACGCAGTATTTT,CASSQVRVADTQYF
TRBJ2-7,TRBV6-5,once,.,TGTGCCAGCCGGGGGGCTAGCGAGCAGTACTTC,CASRGASEQYF
TRBJ2-2,TRBV2,few,TRBD1,TGTGCCAGCAGTGGCGGGACAGGGGTTAACACCGGGGAGCTGTTTTTT,CASSGGTGVNTGELFF
TRBJ2-5,TRBV30,.,.,TGTGCCTGGAGTGTTATGGCGGGGTCGGAGACCCAGTACTTC,CAWSVMAGSETQYF
TRBJ2-1,TRBV9,.,TRBD2,TGTGCCAGCAGCGTAGAGGTCGGTTTGGGGCTAGCGGGGAACAATGAGCAGTTCTTC,CASSVEVGLGLAGNNEQFF
TRBJ2-1,TRBV28,.,TRBD2,TGTGCCAGCAGTTCCCTAGCGGGAGTGAATAATGAGCAGTTCTTC,CASSSLAGVNNEQFF
TRBJ1-5,TRBV5-4,.,.,TGTGCCAGCAGCTTCTACTCCGGACTCTATAGCAATCAGCCCCAGCATTTT,CASSFYSGLYSNQPQHF
TRBJ1-3,TRBV14,.,TRBD1,TGTGCCAGCAGCTTGGGACAGGGGGTTGGAAACACCATATATTTT,CASSLGQGVGNTIYF
TRBJ2-3,TRBV13,.,.,TGTGCCAGCAGCCGCAATCCGGGGATGAGCACAGATACGCAGTATTTT,CASSRNPGMSTDTQYF
TRBJ1-1,TRBV11-1,.,TRBD1,TGTGCCAGCAGTCGAAGCCGACAGGGGGAAGCTTTCTTT,CASSRSRQGEAFF
TRBJ1-1,TRBV9,.,.,TGTGCCAGCGGCCCGGGGATGAACACTGAAGCTTTCTTT,CASGPGMNTEAFF
TRBJ2-5,TRBV5-1,.,TRBD1,TGCGCCAGCAGTAGGTTGGGGACAGGGGTTTTTCAGACCCAGTACTTC,CASSRLGTGVFQTQYF
TRBJ1-2,TRBV11-1,.,.,TGTGCCAGCAGCCTCGACAGGAACTATGGCTACACCTTC,CASSLDRNYGYTF
TRBJ1-2,TRBV6-1,.,.,TGTGCCAGCAGTGAATCCCCAGCCCGAGGAGGCTACACCTTC,CASSESPARGGYTF
TRBJ2-1,TRBV7-3,.,.,TGTGCCAGCAGCTTAAACGGGGGATCCTACAATGAGCAGTTCTTC,CASSLNGGSYNEQFF
TRBJ2-7,TRBV28,.,.,TGTGCCAGCAGTTTAGGCAGATTCTACGAGCAGTACTTC,CASSLGRFYEQYF
TRBJ2-1,TRBV2,.,TRBD2,TGTGCCAGCATGGGGACTAGCTCGGACGTCGGGCAGTTCTTC,CASMGTSSDVGQFF
TRBJ1-6,TRBV5-1,.,.,TGCGCCAGCGGGGGGACGGACCCCATTAATTCACCCCTCAACTTT,CASGGTDPINSPLNF
TRBJ2-7,TRBV6-5,.,.,TGTGCCAGCAGACGGTCCTACGAGCAGTACTTC,CASRRSYEQYF